A selection of T cell receptor beta chains follows, all from one sample in a study of blood T cells in healthy people across ages. One entry per CDR3 protein, called by TCRdb with MiXCR from the 5' RACE reads. The sample includes fewer than 800,000 distinct CDR3 sequences, roughly 21% of them seen just once. The sequencing input was blood. Source of these receptors: a man between 65 and 79 years old in good health. CDR3s include the opening cysteine and the closing phenylalanine or tryptophan. Each record gives: J gene, D gene, V gene, clone size, CDR3 DNA, CDR3 protein. The D gene is left open where the match is weak. Some rows mark clone size as missing; the rest say once, few, many or name a class of expanded clone.

TRBJ2-5 | . | TRBV12-3/TRBV12-4 | . | TGTGCCAGCGGAGATGAGACCCAGTACTTC | CASGDETQYF
TRBJ1-1 | . | TRBV4-1 | . | TGCGCCAGCAGCCAGGTATGGTCGGGGAACACTGAAGCTTTCTTT | CASSQVWSGNTEAFF
TRBJ2-3 | . | TRBV24-1 | . | TGTGCCACCAGTGACCCTCGGCGGAATACGCAGTATTTT | CATSDPRRNTQYF
TRBJ1-1 | TRBD1 | TRBV2 | few | TGTGCCAGCAGTCAAGATATACAGGGGCGTGCTTTCTTT | CASSQDIQGRAFF
TRBJ1-2 | TRBD1 | TRBV18 | . | TGTGCCAGCTCACCAATCGACAGGGCTGACTATGGCTACACCTTC | CASSPIDRADYGYTF
TRBJ1-1 | . | TRBV2 | . | TGTGCCAGCAGTGGTCCCAAGGGGGGGACTGAAGCTTTCTTT | CASSGPKGGTEAFF
TRBJ2-1 | . | TRBV24-1 | . | TGTGCCACCAGTGATGTGGAGTATGAGCAGTTCTTC | CATSDVEYEQFF
TRBJ2-5 | . | TRBV5-1 | many | TGCGCCAGCAGCGGGGACCTAGAGACCCAGTACTTC | CASSGDLETQYF
TRBJ2-1 | TRBD2 | TRBV4-1 | few | TGCGCCAGCAGCCAGGGGGTCGGGACTAACTCTTACAATGAGCAGTTCTTC | CASSQGVGTNSYNEQFF
TRBJ1-1 | TRBD1 | TRBV7-9 | . | TGTGCCAGCAGCCCTGGACAGGTTGGGCGGAACACTGAAGCTTTCTTT | CASSPGQVGRNTEAFF
TRBJ1-6 | TRBD1 | TRBV6-1 | . | TGTGCCAGCAGTGAACAATCGGGACAGGGAGCTTCACCCCTCCACTTT | CASSEQSGQGASPLHF
TRBJ2-5 | . | TRBV24-1 | few | TGTGCCACCAGTGAGACAGGACCGGGAAGGTTCAGAGAGACCCAGTACTTC | CATSETGPGRFRETQYF
TRBJ1-3 | . | TRBV28 | . | TGTGCCAGCGGGATTAAGCTCTCTGGAAGCACCATATATTTT | CASGIKLSGSTIYF
TRBJ2-7 | TRBD1 | TRBV20-1 | few | TGCAGTGCAGGACAGGGGAGGTACGAGCAGTACTTC | CSAGQGRYEQYF
TRBJ1-2 | TRBD1 | TRBV12-3/TRBV12-4 | few | TGTGCCAGCAGAAGACAGGGGCAGAACTATGGCTACACCTTC | CASRRQGQNYGYTF
TRBJ2-1 | . | TRBV18 | . | TGTGCCAGCTCACCAGTGTGGGGCAATGAGCAGTTCTTC | CASSPVWGNEQFF
TRBJ1-2 | TRBD1 | TRBV20-1 | . | TGCAGTGCTAGAGATCGGGGGACAGGGAAGGGCTATGGCTACACCTTC | CSARDRGTGKGYGYTF
TRBJ1-1 | . | TRBV6-1 | . | TGTGCCAGCAGTGGTGGGGTTTGGGCTGAAGCTTTCTTT | CASSGGVWAEAFF
TRBJ2-5 | TRBD2 | TRBV7-3 | many | TGTGCCAGCAGCCTGACTAGCGGAACACAAGAGACCCAGTACTTC | CASSLTSGTQETQYF
TRBJ2-5 | . | TRBV5-8 | few | TGTGCCAGCAGTTCAGAGGGCCTTGGGGGAGAGACCCAGTACTTC | CASSSEGLGGETQYF
TRBJ2-5 | . | TRBV12-5 | . | TGTGCTAGTGGTTTGACGTACCAAGAGACCCAGTACTTC | CASGLTYQETQYF
TRBJ2-5 | . | TRBV3-1 | many | TGTGCCAGCAGCCAGGACTATCTGTCGGAGACCCAGTACTTC | CASSQDYLSETQYF
TRBJ2-7 | . | TRBV6-6 | . | TGTGCCAGCAGTCACGGGCAAGCCTACGAGCAGTACTTC | CASSHGQAYEQYF
TRBJ2-1 | . | TRBV12-5 | many | TGTGCTAGTGGTTTGACCCCGGGGGGCGGGCAGTTCTTC | CASGLTPGGGQFF
TRBJ2-4 | TRBD2 | TRBV6-5 | . | TGTGCCAGCAGTCACTCTAGCGGGAAGGCTGGGAACATTCAGTACTTC | CASSHSSGKAGNIQYF
TRBJ2-2 | TRBD2 | TRBV3-1 | . | TGTGCCAGCAGCCAAGGACTAGCCGGCGGGGAGCTGTTTTTT | CASSQGLAGGELFF
TRBJ2-5 | TRBD2 | TRBV5-6 | few | TGTGCCAGCAGCAAGGACCCGACGGGACTAGCGGGAGTCTCGTCCTTC | CASSKDPTGLAGVSSF
TRBJ2-4 | TRBD2 | TRBV12-3/TRBV12-4 | . | TGTGCCAGCAGCCGGCTAGCGGGAGGGGGCATTCAGTACTTC | CASSRLAGGGIQYF
TRBJ2-7 | . | TRBV6-2/TRBV6-3 | . | TGTGTCAGCGCCAGGGAGTGGGTATCCGAGCAGTACTTC | CVSAREWVSEQYF
TRBJ2-5 | . | TRBV5-1 | . | TGCGCCAGCAGCTTGGTAAAGACTAGGTTTCGCGAGACCCAGTACTTC | CASSLVKTRFRETQYF
TRBJ2-1 | . | TRBV18 | few | TGTGCCAGCTCATCGGGAATCTACAATGAGCAGTTCTTC | CASSSGIYNEQFF
TRBJ1-1 | . | TRBV6-5 | . | TGTGCCAGCAGTTACTATGGGGACTATGAAGCTTTCTTT | CASSYYGDYEAFF
TRBJ1-4 | . | TRBV7-2 | many | TGTGCCAGCAGCTTAAGGGGTGGAACTAATGAAAAACTGTTTTTT | CASSLRGGTNEKLFF
TRBJ2-1 | . | TRBV20-1 | . | TGCAGTGCTAGAGCAGGGACACAGTCCTACAATGAGCAGTTCTTC | CSARAGTQSYNEQFF
TRBJ1-4 | . | TRBV5-1 | . | TGCGCCAGCAGCCCCGGTCGGGGTGTAGGCACTAATGAAAAACTGTTTTTT | CASSPGRGVGTNEKLFF
TRBJ1-4 | . | TRBV27 | few | TGTGCCAGCAGTTTAGGACAGCCCTTTAATGAAAAACTGTTTTTT | CASSLGQPFNEKLFF
TRBJ2-1 | . | TRBV5-1 | few | TGCGCCAGCAGCTTGAACGCTATAAGCTCCTACAATGAGCAGTTCTTC | CASSLNAISSYNEQFF
TRBJ1-4 | . | TRBV5-6 | . | TGTGCCAGCAGCTCCGGGCCGCCGGGTGAAAAACTGTTTTTT | CASSSGPPGEKLFF
TRBJ2-1 | TRBD2 | TRBV28 | . | TGTGCCAGCAGTTCAAATCGAGCGGGAGTGTTGGATGAGCGGTTCTTC | CASSSNRAGVLDERFF
TRBJ2-2 | . | TRBV5-1 | . | TGCGCCAGCAGCTTGGGAGACAGTACCGGGGAGCTGTTTTTT | CASSLGDSTGELFF
TRBJ1-4 | . | TRBV7-8 | . | TGTGTCAGCAGCTTAGGTGGGACATCCAGTGAAAAACTGTTTTTT | CVSSLGGTSSEKLFF
TRBJ2-1 | TRBD2 | TRBV27 | . | TGTGCCAGCACTCCCGGACTAGGTGGCGGGAATGAGCAGTTCTTC | CASTPGLGGGNEQFF
TRBJ1-3 | . | TRBV7-6 | few | TGTGCCAGCAGCTCTGGACAGACAGTCTCTGGAAACACCATATATTTT | CASSSGQTVSGNTIYF
TRBJ2-3 | . | TRBV20-1 | few | TGCAGTGCTAGGCGGGACCTATCAGATACGCAGTATTTT | CSARRDLSDTQYF
TRBJ2-7 | . | TRBV7-2 | few | TGTGCCAGCAGCTTAGACCACTACGAGCAGTACTTC | CASSLDHYEQYF
TRBJ2-2 | . | TRBV9 | . | TGTGCCAGCAGCGTCCTGCTCACCGGGGAGCTGTTTTTT | CASSVLLTGELFF